The next 2 T cell receptor beta chains were all read from a single sample in a study of T cell responses to AZD1222 COVID-19 vaccine. Generated by immunoSEQ multiplex PCR, the TCRdb table keeps only in-frame clones and is missing some. The sample consists of roughly 160,000 clones, over 85% of them appearing once. This material consisted of peripheral blood, taken on day 0 of AZD1222 vaccination. The receptors originated from an adult in good health.

The CDR3 spells CASSEEASGGAGETQYF. The CDR3 nucleotides are TGCGCCAGCAGTGAGGAGGCTAGCGGGGGGGCTGGAGAGACCCAGTACTTC. V and J are TRBV10-2 and TRBJ2-5; 12 nucleotides match TRBD2. The germline V gene has CDR1 WSHSY and CDR2 SAAADI. The CDR3 covers 17 residues. V was clipped by 2 bases and J by 4 bases; unmatched bases: 8.

The chain carries TRBV12-5 and TRBJ2-2; D remains ambiguous. Germline assignment: CDR1 LGHNT and CDR2 FRNRAP. The CDR3 totals 15 residues. V shed 1 base and J shed 0 bases, with 6 bases lying between them. CDR3 in DNA: TGTGCTAGTGGTTTGGACAGTCCGAACACCGGGGAGCTGTTTTTT. Protein sequence: CASGLDSPNTGELFF.